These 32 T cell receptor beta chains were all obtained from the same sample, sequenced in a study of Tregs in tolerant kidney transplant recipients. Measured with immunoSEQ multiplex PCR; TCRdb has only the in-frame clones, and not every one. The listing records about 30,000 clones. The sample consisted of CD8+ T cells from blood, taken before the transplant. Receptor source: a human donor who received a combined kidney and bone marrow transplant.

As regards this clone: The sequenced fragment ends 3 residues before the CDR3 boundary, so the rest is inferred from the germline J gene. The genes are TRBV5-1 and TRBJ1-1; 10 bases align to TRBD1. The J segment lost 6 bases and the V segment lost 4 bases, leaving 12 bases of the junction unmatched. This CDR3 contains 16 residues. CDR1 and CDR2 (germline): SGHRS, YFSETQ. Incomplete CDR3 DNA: TGCGCCAGCAGCCTTGGACAGGGGGGATTGAAGGCTGAA. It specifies CASSLGQGGLKAE. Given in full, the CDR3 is CASSLGQGGLKAEAFF.

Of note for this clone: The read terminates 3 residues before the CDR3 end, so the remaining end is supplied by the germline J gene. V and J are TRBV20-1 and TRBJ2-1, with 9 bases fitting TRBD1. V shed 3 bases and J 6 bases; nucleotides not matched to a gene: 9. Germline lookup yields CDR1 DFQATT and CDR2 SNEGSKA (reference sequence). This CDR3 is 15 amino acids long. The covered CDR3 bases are TGCAGTGCTAGCCTTCCCGGGACAGGGCCCAATGAG. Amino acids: CSASLPGTGPNE. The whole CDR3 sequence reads CSASLPGTGPNEQFF.

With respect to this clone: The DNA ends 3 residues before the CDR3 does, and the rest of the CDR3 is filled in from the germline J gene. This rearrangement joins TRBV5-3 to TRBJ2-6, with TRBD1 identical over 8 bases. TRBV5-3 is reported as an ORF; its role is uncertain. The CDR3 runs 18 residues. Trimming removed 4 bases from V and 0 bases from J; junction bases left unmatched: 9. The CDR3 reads CARSISDRVPSGANVLTF. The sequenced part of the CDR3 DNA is TGTGCCAGAAGCATCTCGGACAGGGTGCCCTCTGGGGCCAACGTC.

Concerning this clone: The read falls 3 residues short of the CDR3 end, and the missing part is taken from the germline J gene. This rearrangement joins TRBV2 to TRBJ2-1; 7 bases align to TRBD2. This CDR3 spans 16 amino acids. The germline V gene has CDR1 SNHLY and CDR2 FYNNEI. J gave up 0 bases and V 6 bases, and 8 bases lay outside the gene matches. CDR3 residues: CASRSLAGPSYNEQFF. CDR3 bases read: TGTGCCAGCAGGTCTTTAGCGGGTCCCTCCTACAATGAG.

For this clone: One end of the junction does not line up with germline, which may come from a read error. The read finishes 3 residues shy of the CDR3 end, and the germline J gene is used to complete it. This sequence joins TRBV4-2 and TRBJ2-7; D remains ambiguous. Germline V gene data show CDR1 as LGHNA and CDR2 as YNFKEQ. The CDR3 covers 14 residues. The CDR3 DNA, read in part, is TGCGCCAGCAGCCAAGGCCTAGTCTACTACGAG. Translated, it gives CASSQGLVYYE. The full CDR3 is CASSQGLVYYEQYF.

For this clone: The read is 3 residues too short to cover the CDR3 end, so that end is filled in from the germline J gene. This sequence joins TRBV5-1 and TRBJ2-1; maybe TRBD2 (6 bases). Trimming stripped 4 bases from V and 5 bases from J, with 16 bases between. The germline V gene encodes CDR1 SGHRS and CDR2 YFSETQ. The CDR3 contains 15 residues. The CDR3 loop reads CASSLSGLLDNEQFF. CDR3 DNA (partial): TGCGCCAGCAGCCTTTCCGGACTACTAGACAATGAG.

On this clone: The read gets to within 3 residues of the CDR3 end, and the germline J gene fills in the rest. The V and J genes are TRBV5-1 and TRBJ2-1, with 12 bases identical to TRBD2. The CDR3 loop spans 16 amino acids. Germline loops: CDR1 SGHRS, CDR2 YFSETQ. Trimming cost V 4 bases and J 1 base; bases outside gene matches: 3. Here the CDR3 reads CASSLGLAGSYNEQFF. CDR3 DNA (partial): TGCGCCAGCAGCCTTGGACTAGCGGGATCCTACAATGAG.

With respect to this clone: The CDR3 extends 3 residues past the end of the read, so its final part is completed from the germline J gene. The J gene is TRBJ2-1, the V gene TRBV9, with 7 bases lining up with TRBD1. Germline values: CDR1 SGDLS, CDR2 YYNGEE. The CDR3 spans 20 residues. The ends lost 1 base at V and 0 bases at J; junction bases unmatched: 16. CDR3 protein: CASSVHWDSPLSSSYNEQFF. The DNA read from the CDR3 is TGTGCCAGCAGCGTACACTGGGACAGCCCATTGTCTAGCTCCTACAATGAG.

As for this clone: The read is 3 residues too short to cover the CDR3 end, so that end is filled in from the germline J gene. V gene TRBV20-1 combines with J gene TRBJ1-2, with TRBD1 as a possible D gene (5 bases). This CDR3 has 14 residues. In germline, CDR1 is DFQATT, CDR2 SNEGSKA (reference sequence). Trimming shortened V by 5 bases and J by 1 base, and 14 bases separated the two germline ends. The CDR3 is CSASRQFNNYGYTF. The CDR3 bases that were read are TGCAGTGCTTCAAGACAGTTTAATAACTATGGC.

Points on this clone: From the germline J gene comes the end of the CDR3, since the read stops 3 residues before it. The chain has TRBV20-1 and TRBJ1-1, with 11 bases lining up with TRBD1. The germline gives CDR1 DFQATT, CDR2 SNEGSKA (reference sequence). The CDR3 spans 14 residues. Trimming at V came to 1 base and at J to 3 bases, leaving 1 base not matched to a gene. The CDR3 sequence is CSARGTGGYTEAFF. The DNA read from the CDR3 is TGCAGTGCTAGAGGGACAGGGGGCTACACTGAA.

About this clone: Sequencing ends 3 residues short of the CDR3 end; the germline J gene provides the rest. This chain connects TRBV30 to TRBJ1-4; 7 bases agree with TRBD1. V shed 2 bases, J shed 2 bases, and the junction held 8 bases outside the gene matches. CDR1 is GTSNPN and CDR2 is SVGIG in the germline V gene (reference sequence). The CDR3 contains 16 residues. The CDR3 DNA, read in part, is TGTGCCTGGAGTTCAGGGGGAAGGTGGACTAATGAAAAA. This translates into CAWSSGGRWTNEK. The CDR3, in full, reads CAWSSGGRWTNEKLFF.

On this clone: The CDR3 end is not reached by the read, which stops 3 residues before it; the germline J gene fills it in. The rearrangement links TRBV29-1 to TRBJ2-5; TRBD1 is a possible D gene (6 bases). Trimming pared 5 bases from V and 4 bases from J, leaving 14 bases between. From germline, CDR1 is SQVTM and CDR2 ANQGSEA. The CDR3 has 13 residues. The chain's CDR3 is CSVHRQGIETQYF. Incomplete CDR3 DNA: TGCAGCGTTCACCGCCAGGGGATAGAGACC.

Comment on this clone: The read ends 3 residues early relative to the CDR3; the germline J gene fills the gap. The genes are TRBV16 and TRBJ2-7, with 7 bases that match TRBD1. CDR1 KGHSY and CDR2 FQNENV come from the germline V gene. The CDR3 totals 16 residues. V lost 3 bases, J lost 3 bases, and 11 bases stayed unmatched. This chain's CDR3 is CASSQSGTDSSYEQYF. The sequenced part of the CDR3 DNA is TGTGCCAGCAGCCAGTCCGGGACAGACTCAAGCTACGAG.

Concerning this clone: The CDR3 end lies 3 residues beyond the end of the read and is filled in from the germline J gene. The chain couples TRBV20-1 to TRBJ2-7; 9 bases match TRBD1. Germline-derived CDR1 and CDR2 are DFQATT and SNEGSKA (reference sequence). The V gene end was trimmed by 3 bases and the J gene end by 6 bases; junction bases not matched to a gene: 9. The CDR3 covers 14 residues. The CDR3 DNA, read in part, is TGCAGTGCTAGTCCGGGACAGGGTAGTATCGAG. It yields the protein CSASPGQGSIE. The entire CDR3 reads CSASPGQGSIEQYF.

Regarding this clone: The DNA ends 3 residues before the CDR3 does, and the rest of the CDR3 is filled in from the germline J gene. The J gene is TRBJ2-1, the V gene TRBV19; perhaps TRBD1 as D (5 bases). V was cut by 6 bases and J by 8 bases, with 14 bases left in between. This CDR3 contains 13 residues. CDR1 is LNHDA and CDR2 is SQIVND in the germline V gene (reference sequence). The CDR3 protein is CASSWGLPHEQFF. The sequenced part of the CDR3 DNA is TGTGCCAGTAGCTGGGGCCTTCCCCATGAG.

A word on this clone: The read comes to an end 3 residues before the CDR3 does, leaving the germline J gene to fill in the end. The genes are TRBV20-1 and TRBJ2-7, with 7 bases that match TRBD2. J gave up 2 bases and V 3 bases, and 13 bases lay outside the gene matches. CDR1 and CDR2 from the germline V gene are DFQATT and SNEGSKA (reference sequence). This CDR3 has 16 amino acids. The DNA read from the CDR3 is TGCAGTGCTAGGGCCCCCCTAGCGGCCTTACCCTACGAG. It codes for CSARAPLAALPYE. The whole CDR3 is CSARAPLAALPYEQYF.

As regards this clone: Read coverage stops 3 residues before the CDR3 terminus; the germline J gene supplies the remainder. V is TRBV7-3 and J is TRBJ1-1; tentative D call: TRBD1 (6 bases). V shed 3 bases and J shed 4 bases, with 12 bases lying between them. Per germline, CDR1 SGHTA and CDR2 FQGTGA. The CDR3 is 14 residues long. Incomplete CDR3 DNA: TGTGCCAGCAGCTTCGCGGGGGGCGGCACTGAA. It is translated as CASSFAGGGTE. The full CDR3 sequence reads CASSFAGGGTEAFF.

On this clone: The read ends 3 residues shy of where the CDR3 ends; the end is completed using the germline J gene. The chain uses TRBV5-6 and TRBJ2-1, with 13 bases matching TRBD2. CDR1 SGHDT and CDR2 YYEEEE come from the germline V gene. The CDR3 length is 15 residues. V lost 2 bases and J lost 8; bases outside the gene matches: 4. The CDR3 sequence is CASSLELAGGYEQFF. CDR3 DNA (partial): TGTGCCAGCAGCTTAGAACTAGCGGGAGGGTATGAG.

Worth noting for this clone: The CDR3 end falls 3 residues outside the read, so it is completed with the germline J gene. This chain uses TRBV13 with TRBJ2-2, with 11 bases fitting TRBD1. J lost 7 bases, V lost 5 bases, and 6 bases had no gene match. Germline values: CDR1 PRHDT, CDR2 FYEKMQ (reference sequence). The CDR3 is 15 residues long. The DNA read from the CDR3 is TGTGCCAGCAGCGCCGGACAGGGGGCGGTCGGGGAG. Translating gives CASSAGQGAVGE. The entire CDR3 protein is CASSAGQGAVGELFF.

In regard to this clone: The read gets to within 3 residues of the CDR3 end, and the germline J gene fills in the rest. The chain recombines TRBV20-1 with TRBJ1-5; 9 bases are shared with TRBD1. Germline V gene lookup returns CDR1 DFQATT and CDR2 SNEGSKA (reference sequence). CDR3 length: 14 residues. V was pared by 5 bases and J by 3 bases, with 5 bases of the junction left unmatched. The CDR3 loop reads CSARGTGNNQPQHF. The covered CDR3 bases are TGCAGTGCTCGCGGGACAGGGAACAATCAGCCC.

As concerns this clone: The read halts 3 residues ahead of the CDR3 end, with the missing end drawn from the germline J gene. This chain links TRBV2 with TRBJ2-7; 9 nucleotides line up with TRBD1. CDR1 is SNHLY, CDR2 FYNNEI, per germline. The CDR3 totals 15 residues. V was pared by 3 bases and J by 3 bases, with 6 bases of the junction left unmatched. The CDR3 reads CASSDPSGQGYEQYF. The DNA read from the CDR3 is TGTGCCAGCAGTGATCCTTCGGGACAGGGCTACGAG. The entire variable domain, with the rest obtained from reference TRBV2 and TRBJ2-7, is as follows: EPEVTQTPSHQVTQMGQEVILRCVPISNHLYFYWYRQILGQKVEFLVSFYNNEISEKSEIFDDQFSVERPDGSNFTLKIRSTKLEDSAMYFCASSDPSGQGYEQYFGPGTRLTVT.

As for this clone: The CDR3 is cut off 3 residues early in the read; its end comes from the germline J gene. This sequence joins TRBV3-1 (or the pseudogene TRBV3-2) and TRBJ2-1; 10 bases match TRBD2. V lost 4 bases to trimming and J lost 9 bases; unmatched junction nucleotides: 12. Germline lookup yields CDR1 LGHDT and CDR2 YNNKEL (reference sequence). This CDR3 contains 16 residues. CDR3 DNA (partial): TGTGCCAGCAGCCCAGCGGGAGGGCCAGTTAACGGTGAG. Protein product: CASSPAGGPVNGE. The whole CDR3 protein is CASSPAGGPVNGEQFF.

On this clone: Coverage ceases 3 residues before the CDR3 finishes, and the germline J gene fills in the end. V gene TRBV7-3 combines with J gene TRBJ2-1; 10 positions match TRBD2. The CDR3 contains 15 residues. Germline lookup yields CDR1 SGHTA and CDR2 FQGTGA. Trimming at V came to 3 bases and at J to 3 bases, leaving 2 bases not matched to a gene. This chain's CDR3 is CASSFSGGYYNEQFF. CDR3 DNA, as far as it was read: TGTGCCAGCAGCTTTAGCGGGGGGTACTACAATGAG.

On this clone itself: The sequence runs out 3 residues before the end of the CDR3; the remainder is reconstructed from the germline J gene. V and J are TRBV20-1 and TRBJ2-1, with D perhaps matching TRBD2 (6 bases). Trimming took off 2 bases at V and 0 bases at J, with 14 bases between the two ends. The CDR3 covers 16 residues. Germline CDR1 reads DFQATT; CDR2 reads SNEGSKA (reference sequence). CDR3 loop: CSARPLSGSSYNEQFF. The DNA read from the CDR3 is TGCAGTGCTAGACCGCTTAGCGGAAGCTCCTACAATGAG.

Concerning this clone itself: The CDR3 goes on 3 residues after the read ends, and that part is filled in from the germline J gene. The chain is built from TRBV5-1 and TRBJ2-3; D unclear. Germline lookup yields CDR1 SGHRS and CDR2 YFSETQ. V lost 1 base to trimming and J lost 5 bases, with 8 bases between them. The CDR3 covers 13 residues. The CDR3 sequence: CASSLILRDTQYF. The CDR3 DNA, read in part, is TGCGCCAGCAGCTTGATTCTTAGAGATACG. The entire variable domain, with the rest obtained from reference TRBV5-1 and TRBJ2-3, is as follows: KAGVTQTPRYLIKTRGQQVTLSCSPISGHRSVSWYQQTPGQGLQFLFEYFSETQRNKGNFPGRFSGRQFSNSRSEMNVSTLELGDSALYLCASSLILRDTQYFGPGTRLTVL.

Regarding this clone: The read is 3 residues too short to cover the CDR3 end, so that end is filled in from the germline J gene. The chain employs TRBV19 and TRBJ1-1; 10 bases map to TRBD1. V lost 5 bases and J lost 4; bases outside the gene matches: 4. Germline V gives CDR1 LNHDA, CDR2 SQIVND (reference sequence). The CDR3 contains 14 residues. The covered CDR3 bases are TGTGCCAGTAGTCCCGGGACAGGGGTCACTGAA. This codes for CASSPGTGVTE. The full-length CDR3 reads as CASSPGTGVTEAFF. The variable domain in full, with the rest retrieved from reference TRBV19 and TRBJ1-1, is DGGITQSPKYLFRKEGQNVTLSCEQNLNHDAMYWYRQDPGQGLRLIYYSQIVNDFQKGDIAEGYSVSREKKESFPLTVTSAQKNPTAFYLCASSPGTGVTEAFFGQGTRLTVV.

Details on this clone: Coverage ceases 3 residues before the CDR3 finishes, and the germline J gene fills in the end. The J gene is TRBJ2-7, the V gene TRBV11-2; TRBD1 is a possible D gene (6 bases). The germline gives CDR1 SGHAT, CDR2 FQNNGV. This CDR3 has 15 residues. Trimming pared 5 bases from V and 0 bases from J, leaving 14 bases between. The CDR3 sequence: CASSQDRFLSYEQYF. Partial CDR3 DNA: TGTGCCAGCAGCCAGGACAGATTTCTCTCCTACGAG. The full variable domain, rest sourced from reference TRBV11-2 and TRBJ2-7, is EAGVAQSPRYKIIEKRQSVAFWCNPISGHATLYWYQQILGQGPKLLIQFQNNGVVDDSQLPKDRFSAERLKGVDSTLKIQPAKLEDSAVYLCASSQDRFLSYEQYFGPGTRLTVT.

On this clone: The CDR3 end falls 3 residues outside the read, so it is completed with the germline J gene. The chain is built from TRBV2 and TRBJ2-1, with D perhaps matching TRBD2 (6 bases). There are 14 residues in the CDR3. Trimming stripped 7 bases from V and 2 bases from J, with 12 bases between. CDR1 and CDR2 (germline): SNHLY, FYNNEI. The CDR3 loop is CASIATSTYNEQFF. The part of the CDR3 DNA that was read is TGTGCCAGCATCGCAACTAGCACCTACAATGAG.

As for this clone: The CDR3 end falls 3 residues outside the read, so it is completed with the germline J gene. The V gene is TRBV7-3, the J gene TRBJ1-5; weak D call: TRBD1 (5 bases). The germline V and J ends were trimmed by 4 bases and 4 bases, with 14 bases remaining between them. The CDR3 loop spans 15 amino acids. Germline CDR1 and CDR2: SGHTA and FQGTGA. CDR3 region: CASSSADKPNQPQHF. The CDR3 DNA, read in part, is TGTGCCAGCAGCTCTGCGGACAAGCCGAATCAGCCC.

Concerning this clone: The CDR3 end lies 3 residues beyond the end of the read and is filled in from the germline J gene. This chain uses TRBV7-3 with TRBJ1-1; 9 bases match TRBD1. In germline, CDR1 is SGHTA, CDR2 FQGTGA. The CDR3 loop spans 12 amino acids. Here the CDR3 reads CASSSGTGEAFF. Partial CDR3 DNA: TGTGCCAGCAGCTCCGGGACAGGGGAA.

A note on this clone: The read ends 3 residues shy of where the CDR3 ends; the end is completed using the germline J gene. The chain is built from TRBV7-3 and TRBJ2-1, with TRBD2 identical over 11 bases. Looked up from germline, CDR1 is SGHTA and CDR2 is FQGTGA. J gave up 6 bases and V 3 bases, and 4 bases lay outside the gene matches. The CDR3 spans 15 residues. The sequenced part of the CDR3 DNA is TGTGCCAGCAGCTTGTTAGGACTAGCGGGCAATGAG. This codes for CASSLLGLAGNE. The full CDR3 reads CASSLLGLAGNEQFF.

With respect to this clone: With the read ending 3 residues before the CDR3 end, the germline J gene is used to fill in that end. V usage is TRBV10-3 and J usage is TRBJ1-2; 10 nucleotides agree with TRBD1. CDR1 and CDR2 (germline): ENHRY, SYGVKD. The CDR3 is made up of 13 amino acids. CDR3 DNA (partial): TGTGCCATCAGGGAGGAGACAGGGGGCAGC. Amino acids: CAIREETGGS. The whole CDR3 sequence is CAIREETGGSYTF.